The 6 T cell receptor beta chains in this list originate from one sample, sequenced in a study of blood T cell repertoires in COVID-19. Libraries were prepared by immunoSEQ multiplex PCR; TCRdb keeps only in-frame clonotypes and omits some of them. The sample includes 140,000 to 150,000 clones, around 91% seen only once; the top ten take over 10%. Sequencing input: peripheral blood. All receptors come from a man aged 18 to 30 with COVID-19, enrolled during active disease.

The chain recombines TRBV24-1 with TRBJ2-2; 7 bases match TRBD1. Germline lookup yields CDR1 KGHDR and CDR2 SFDVKD. With 3 bases clipped from V and 6 bases from J, the junction kept 3 bases outside the gene matches. The CDR3 is 14 residues long. The CDR3 sequence: CATSDQTGPGELFF. DNA for the CDR3: TGTGCCACCAGTGATCAGACAGGGCCCGGGGAGCTGTTTTTT.

The V gene is TRBV30, the J gene TRBJ1-5; D is uncertain. Trimming removed 0 bases from V and 5 bases from J, with 11 bases in between. The CDR3 loop spans 14 amino acids. Germline lookup yields CDR1 GTSNPN and CDR2 SVGIG (reference sequence). CDR3 sequence reads: CAWSVLRGDQPQHF. In DNA, the CDR3 is TGTGCCTGGAGTGTACTTCGAGGCGATCAGCCCCAGCATTTT.

The rearrangement links TRBV30 to TRBJ2-1; TRBD2 aligns across 11 bases. J lost 6 bases, V lost 4 bases, and 11 bases had no gene match. Germline V gene lookup returns CDR1 GTSNPN and CDR2 SVGIG (reference sequence). CDR3 length: 16 residues. CDR3 loop: CAWIRFSGREGNEQFF. In nucleotides, the CDR3 is TGTGCCTGGATTAGGTTTAGCGGGAGGGAGGGCAATGAGCAGTTCTTC. The complete variable domain, with remaining parts taken from reference TRBV30 and TRBJ2-1, reads SQTIHQWPATLVQPVGSPLSLECTVEGTSNPNLYWYRQAAGRGLQLLFYSVGIGQISSEVPQNLSASRPQDRQFILSSKKLLLSDSGFYLCAWIRFSGREGNEQFFGPGTRLTVL.

The J gene is TRBJ2-6, the V gene TRBV19; D is ambiguous. The V and J ends lost 7 bases and 3 bases respectively, with 7 bases between them. CDR3 size: 13 residues. CDR1 LNHDA and CDR2 SQIVND come from the germline V gene (reference sequence). The CDR3 sequence is CASTTFGANVLTF. The CDR3 DNA is TGTGCCAGTACGACATTTGGGGCCAACGTCCTGACTTTC.

The rearrangement links TRBV28 to TRBJ2-1, with TRBD2 as a possible D gene (5 bases). The CDR3 is 17 amino acids. V lost 5 bases and J lost 0, with 17 bases in between. The germline CDR1 and CDR2 sequences are MDHEN and SYDVKM. CDR3 in amino acids: CASSHPSGRSSYNEQFF. CDR3 sequence (DNA): TGTGCCAGCAGTCACCCCAGCGGCCGGAGCTCCTACAATGAGCAGTTCTTC.

This chain uses TRBV6-6 with TRBJ1-2; 7 bases fit TRBD1. The CDR3 length is 16 residues. V lost 4 bases to trimming and J lost 2 bases; unmatched junction nucleotides: 10. The germline V gene has CDR1 MNHNY and CDR2 SVGAGI (reference sequence). The DNA for the CDR3 is TGTGCCAGCAGTTTCACTAATAGGGACAGCAACTATGGCTACACCTTC. It encodes CASSFTNRDSNYGYTF.